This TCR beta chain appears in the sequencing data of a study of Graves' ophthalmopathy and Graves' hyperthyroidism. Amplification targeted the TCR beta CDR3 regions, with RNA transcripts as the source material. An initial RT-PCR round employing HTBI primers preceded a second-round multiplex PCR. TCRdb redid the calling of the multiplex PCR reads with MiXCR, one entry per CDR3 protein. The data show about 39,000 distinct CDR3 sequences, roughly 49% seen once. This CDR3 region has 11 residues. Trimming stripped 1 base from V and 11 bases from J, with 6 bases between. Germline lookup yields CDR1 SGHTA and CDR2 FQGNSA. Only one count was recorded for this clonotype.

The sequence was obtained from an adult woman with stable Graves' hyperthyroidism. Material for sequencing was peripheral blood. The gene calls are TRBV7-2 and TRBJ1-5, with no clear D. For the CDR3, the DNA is TGTGCCAGCAGCTTAGGGGAGACCCAGCATTTT. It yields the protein CASSLGETQHF.